Detailed here is one T cell receptor beta chain. In the authors' workflow: Nucleated cell number was recorded as an estimate derived from reference gene primer amplification. Data came from immunoSEQ multiplex PCR; TCRdb stores just in-frame clones and leaves some out. The V and J calls and clone size come from that table; D and trimming were worked out from the DNA. Of some 110,000 clones in the sample, roughly 84% are singletons; the top ten hold approximately 1.5%. This specimen belongs to a study of blood T cell repertoires in COVID-19. About the study: There were acute and convalescent COVID-19 samples, and they came from the United States, Italy and Spain. T cells, B-cell-depleted T cells, or PBMCs supplied cDNA or gDNA.

The J segment lost 7 bases and the V segment lost 4 bases, leaving 4 bases of the junction unmatched. Germline V gene data show CDR1 as LNHDA and CDR2 as SQIVND (reference sequence). This CDR3 contains 15 residues. This receptor was obtained from a man aged 40-49 years with acute or convalescent COVID-19. This sequence joins TRBV19 and TRBJ2-1, with 13 nucleotides matching TRBD2. Sequenced: peripheral blood. CDR3 sequence (DNA): TGTGCCAGTAGTAGGGGACTAGCGGGGATTAATGAGCAGTTCTTC. The encoded protein is CASSRGLAGINEQFF.